The 21 T cell receptor beta chains presented below share a single source sample, sequenced in a study of blood T cell repertoires in COVID-19 (TCRdb year 2020). The library was made by the immunoSEQ multiplex PCR assay. What TCRdb holds here is the immuneACCESS table cut down to in-frame rearrangements. Part of the clones is not present; checked against another copy, under half of the missing clones reflect an unresolved V gene, and the others are unexplained. The sample profile shows roughly 100,000 clones; roughly nine tenths of them were found once. 15% to 20% of the sample rests with the top ten. Sequencing input: peripheral blood. The receptor set was obtained from a woman older than 75 in a cohort sampled during active COVID-19.

The chain is built from TRBV9 and TRBJ2-1; possible D gene TRBD2, 5 bases. The CDR3 is made up of 12 amino acids. Germline V gives CDR1 SGDLS, CDR2 YYNGEE. The V gene lost 2 bases and the J gene lost 7 bases, with 7 bases spanning the gap. As DNA, the CDR3 is TGTGCCAGCAGCGTTTGGGAGAATGAGCAGTTCTTC. It is translated as CASSVWENEQFF.

In its sample, this clone was seen once. The chain carries TRBV21-1 and TRBJ1-6. TRBV21-1 constitutes a pseudogene. This CDR3 comprises 18 residues. This chain's CDR3 is CASSLSDGVGSYNSPLHF. The CDR3 region has the DNA TGTGCCAGCAGCTTAAGCGACGGGGTTGGCTCCTATAATTCACCCCTCCACTTT.

The rearrangement uses TRBV19 and TRBJ1-5; D unclear. Germline CDR1 reads LNHDA; CDR2 reads SQIVND (reference sequence). V lost 1 base, J lost 0 bases, and 7 bases lay in between. This CDR3 is 15 amino acids long. The CDR3 nucleotides are TGTGCCAGTAGTATAGGAACAGCTAGCAATCAGCCCCAGCATTTT. It yields the protein CASSIGTASNQPQHF.

The chain carries TRBV24-1 and TRBJ2-7, with a possible D match to TRBD2 (6 bases). Trimming pared 5 bases from V and 9 bases from J, leaving 16 bases between. The germline CDR1 and CDR2 sequences are KGHDR and SFDVKD. This CDR3 has 13 residues. This CDR3 is CATSARAVEGQYF. The CDR3 coding sequence is TGTGCCACCAGTGCCCGCGCGGTGGAGGGGCAGTACTTC.

This chain connects TRBV5-5 to TRBJ2-7, with a weak D call TRBD2 (6 bases). The CDR3 runs to 12 residues. The germline V and J ends were trimmed by 3 bases and 6 bases, with 10 bases remaining between them. The germline V gene has CDR1 SGHKS and CDR2 YYEKEE (reference sequence). Written as DNA, the CDR3 is TGTGCCAGCAGCTCGGGAGTTGGCGAGCAGTACTTC. Translation gives CASSSGVGEQYF.

This sequence joins TRBV5-1 and TRBJ1-1; D call uncertain. This CDR3 has 14 residues. Trimming shortened V by 0 bases and J by 7 bases, and 13 bases separated the two germline ends. Germline V gives CDR1 SGHRS, CDR2 YFSETQ. In nucleotides, the CDR3 is TGCGCCAGCAGCTTGGAACGGGGTCCATATGAAGCTTTCTTT. Translating gives CASSLERGPYEAFF.

The chain recombines TRBV24-1 with TRBJ1-4; the match to TRBD1 covers 7 bases. The CDR3 covers 13 residues. The germline V gene has CDR1 KGHDR and CDR2 SFDVKD. V shed 7 bases and J 6 bases; nucleotides not matched to a gene: 4. CDR3 DNA: TGTGCCACCAGCCACGGACAGGATGAAAAACTGTTTTTT. This encodes CATSHGQDEKLFF.

The rearrangement links TRBV5-1 to TRBJ1-3, with a tentative D call TRBD1 (6 bases). There are 15 residues in the CDR3. CDR1 and CDR2 from the germline V gene are SGHRS and YFSETQ. V dropped 4 bases and J dropped 4 bases, with 15 bases sitting between them. The CDR3 sequence is CASSPKQGSGNTIYF. In DNA, the CDR3 is TGCGCCAGCAGCCCGAAACAGGGATCAGGAAACACCATATATTTT.

The rearrangement joins TRBV6-4 to TRBJ1-1, with TRBD1 as a possible D gene (5 bases). The CDR3 length is 14 residues. The germline V and J ends were trimmed by 6 bases and 2 bases, with 13 bases remaining between them. Germline V gene data show CDR1 as MRHNA and CDR2 as SNTAGT. The CDR3 nucleotides read TGTGCCAGCAGACCTCAGGGAGGAAACACTGAAGCTTTCTTT. Protein sequence: CASRPQGGNTEAFF.

The rearrangement joins TRBV6-5 to TRBJ1-6, with 7 nucleotides matching TRBD1. This CDR3 has 12 amino acids. Losses at the gene ends were 4 bases for V and 13 bases for J; bases not matched to a gene: 4. Germline CDR1 is MNHEY and CDR2 is SVGAGI. The DNA of the CDR3 is TGTGCCAGCAGTTGGGGGGACAGTCCCCTCCACTTT. Protein: CASSWGDSPLHF.

The chain recombines TRBV7-2 with TRBJ2-2; TRBD2 agrees at 9 bases. This CDR3 contains 16 residues. Looked up from germline, CDR1 is SGHTA and CDR2 is FQGNSA. Trimming removed 3 bases from V and 6 bases from J; junction bases left unmatched: 8. CDR3 nucleotides: TGTGCCAGCAGCTTTCGGGCGGGGGGGGCCGCCGGGGAGCTGTTTTTT. This codes for CASSFRAGGAAGELFF.

This chain connects TRBV2 to TRBJ1-6; TRBD1 matches 8 bases. This CDR3 has 12 amino acids. Germline V gene sequence: CDR1 SNHLY, CDR2 FYNNEI. DNA for the CDR3: TGTGCACAGGGGGAGGAATATTCACCCCTCCACTTT. Protein: CAQGEEYSPLHF.

The chain employs TRBV20-1 and TRBJ2-2; D perhaps matches TRBD1 (5 bases). The CDR3 is 11 amino acids. V shed 6 bases and J shed 8 bases, with 10 bases lying between them. Per the germline V gene, CDR1 is DFQATT and CDR2 is SNEGSKA (reference sequence). The CDR3 here is CSAPQGGELFF. CDR3 nucleotides: TGCAGTGCGCCTCAGGGTGGGGAGCTGTTTTTT.

The chain uses TRBV3-1 (or the pseudogene TRBV3-2) and TRBJ1-1; TRBD1 agrees at 8 bases. Germline V gene data show CDR1 as LGHDT and CDR2 as YNNKEL (reference sequence). The CDR3 runs 15 residues. Trimming took 1 base from V and 1 from J; bases not matched to a gene: 2. The CDR3 DNA reads TGTGCCAGCAGCCAAGGGACAGGGCCGAACACTGAAGCTTTCTTT. The encoded protein is CASSQGTGPNTEAFF.

The chain employs TRBV18 and TRBJ2-1; 15 nucleotides match TRBD2. The CDR3 length is 15 residues. The V and J ends lost 6 bases and 7 bases, in that order; junction bases with no gene match: 4. The V gene's germline CDR1 is KGHSH and CDR2 LQKENI. CDR3 nucleotides: TGTGCCAGCTCTCTAGGACTAGCGGGGGGGAATGAGCAGTTCTTC. It specifies CASSLGLAGGNEQFF. The whole variable domain, filled in from reference TRBV18 and TRBJ2-1, reads NAGVMQNPRHLVRRRGQEARLRCSPMKGHSHVYWYRQLPEEGLKFMVYLQKENIIDESGMPKERFSAEFPKEGPSILRIQQVVRGDSAAYFCASSLGLAGGNEQFFGPGTRLTVL.

V usage is TRBV19 and J usage is TRBJ1-5; TRBD1 agrees at 11 bases. V was pared by 3 bases and J by 3 bases, with 10 bases of the junction left unmatched. The CDR3 covers 18 residues. Germline CDR1 and CDR2: LNHDA and SQIVND (reference sequence). This CDR3 reads CASSILPGQGVFNQPQHF. In nucleotides, the CDR3 is TGTGCCAGTAGTATTCTCCCGGGACAGGGGGTTTTCAATCAGCCCCAGCATTTT.

The V gene is TRBV3-1 (or the pseudogene TRBV3-2), the J gene TRBJ1-1; the match to TRBD1 covers 9 bases. Per germline, CDR1 LGHDT and CDR2 YNNKEL (reference sequence). The CDR3 totals 14 residues. J was trimmed by 4 bases and V by 6 bases; bases with no gene match: 6. The CDR3, as DNA: TGTGCCAGCAGTCCACAGGGGGCTGGCACTGAAGCTTTCTTT. Encoded protein: CASSPQGAGTEAFF.

A single count supports this clone. This sequence joins TRBV19 and TRBJ2-5; the D gene is possibly TRBD2 (5 bases). V was cut by 5 bases and J by 1 base, with 14 bases left in between. The CDR3 sequence is 15 residues long. The V gene's germline CDR1 is LNHDA and CDR2 SQIVND (reference sequence). The CDR3 loop reads CASSSAVGSQETQYF. The CDR3 region has the DNA TGTGCCAGTAGTTCCGCTGTGGGGAGCCAAGAGACCCAGTACTTC.

This chain connects TRBV7-2 to TRBJ2-3; possible D gene TRBD2, 6 bases. There are 15 residues in the CDR3. Germline V CDR1 and CDR2: SGHTA, FQGNSA. Trimming stripped 1 base from V and 2 bases from J, with 10 bases between. The CDR3 DNA reads as TGTGCCAGCAGCTTAGAGGCGGGAACCACAGATACGCAGTATTTT. This encodes CASSLEAGTTDTQYF.

J is TRBJ2-7 and V is TRBV19, with D perhaps matching TRBD2 (5 bases). Germline V gene sequence: CDR1 LNHDA, CDR2 SQIVND (reference sequence). The CDR3 length is 14 residues. Trimming shortened V by 3 bases and J by 2 bases, and 11 bases separated the two germline ends. The CDR3 loop is CASSMGDGPYEQYF. CDR3 coding DNA: TGTGCCAGTAGTATGGGAGACGGACCCTACGAGCAGTACTTC.

The genes are TRBV6-6 and TRBJ1-4; D possibly corresponds to TRBD1 (6 bases). Trimming stripped 2 bases from V and 12 bases from J, with 13 bases between. CDR1 is MNHNY, CDR2 SVGAGI, per germline (reference sequence). The CDR3 runs 13 residues. CDR3 coding DNA: TGTGCCAGCAGTTACCTCCCAGGGGCAGAACTGTTTTTT. Translating gives CASSYLPGAELFF.